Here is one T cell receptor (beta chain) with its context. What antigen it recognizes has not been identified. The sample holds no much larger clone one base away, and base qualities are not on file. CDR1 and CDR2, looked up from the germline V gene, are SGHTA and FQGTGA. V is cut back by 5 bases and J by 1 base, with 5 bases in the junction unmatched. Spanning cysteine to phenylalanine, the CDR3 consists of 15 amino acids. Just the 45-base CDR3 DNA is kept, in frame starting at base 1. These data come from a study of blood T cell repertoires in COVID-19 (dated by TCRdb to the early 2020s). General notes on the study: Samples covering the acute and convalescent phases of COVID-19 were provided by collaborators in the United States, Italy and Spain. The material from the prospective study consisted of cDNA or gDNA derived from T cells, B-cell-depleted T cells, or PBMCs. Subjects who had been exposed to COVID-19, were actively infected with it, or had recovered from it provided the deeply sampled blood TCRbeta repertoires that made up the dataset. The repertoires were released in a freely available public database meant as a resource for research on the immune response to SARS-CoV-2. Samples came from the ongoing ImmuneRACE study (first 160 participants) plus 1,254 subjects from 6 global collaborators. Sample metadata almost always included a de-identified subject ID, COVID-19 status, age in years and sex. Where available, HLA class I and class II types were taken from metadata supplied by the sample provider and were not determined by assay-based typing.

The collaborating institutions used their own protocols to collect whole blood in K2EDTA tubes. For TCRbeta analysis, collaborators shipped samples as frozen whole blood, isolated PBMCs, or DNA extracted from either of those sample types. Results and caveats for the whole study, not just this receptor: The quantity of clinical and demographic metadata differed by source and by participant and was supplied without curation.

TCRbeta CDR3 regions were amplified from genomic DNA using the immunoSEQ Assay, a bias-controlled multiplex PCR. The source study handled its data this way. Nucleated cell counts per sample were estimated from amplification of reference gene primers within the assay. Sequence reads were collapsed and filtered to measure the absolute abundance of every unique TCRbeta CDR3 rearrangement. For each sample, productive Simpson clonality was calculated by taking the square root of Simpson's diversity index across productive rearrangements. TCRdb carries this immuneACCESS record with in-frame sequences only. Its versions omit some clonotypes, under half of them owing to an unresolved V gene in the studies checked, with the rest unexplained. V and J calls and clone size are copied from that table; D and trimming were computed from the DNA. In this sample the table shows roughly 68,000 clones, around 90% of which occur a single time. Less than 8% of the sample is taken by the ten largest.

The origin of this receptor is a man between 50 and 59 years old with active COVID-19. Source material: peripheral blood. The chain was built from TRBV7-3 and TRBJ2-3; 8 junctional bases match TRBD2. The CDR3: CASSASTSGTDTQYF. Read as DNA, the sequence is TGTGCCAGCAGCGCATCGACTAGCGGCACAGATACGCAGTATTTT.